Each of the 26 T cell receptor beta chains below was sequenced from the same sample in a study of control samples from healthy donors and cancer patients (dated by TCRdb to 2020 to 2022). Preparation of the library involved the immunoSEQ multiplex PCR assay. Entries here come from immuneACCESS through TCRdb and include only in-frame sequences with V and J called. Some clones fail to appear in such tables; in the studies checked, an unresolved V gene covers under half of the shortfall, and the cause of the remainder is unknown. The sample table records more than 95,000 clones; roughly 93% of these occur just once. The ten largest account for roughly 2.7% of the sample. Sequencing used blood. These TCRs come from a man aged 25 to 40 in good health.

The V and J genes are TRBV9 and TRBJ1-1; TRBD1 might be the D (6 bases). CDR3 size: 15 residues. Trimming removed 3 bases from V and 0 bases from J, with 12 bases in between. CDR1 is SGDLS, CDR2 YYNGEE, per germline. CDR3 residues: CASSAQGNMNTEAFF. CDR3 bases: TGTGCCAGCAGCGCACAGGGAAATATGAACACTGAAGCTTTCTTT.

Here the CDR3 DNA reads TGCGCCAGCAACCTAATGGGACAGAGCCAAGAGACCCAGTACTTC. It is translated as CASNLMGQSQETQYF. This chain connects TRBV5-1 to TRBJ2-5, with 7 bases aligning to TRBD1. Germline V gene data show CDR1 as SGHRS and CDR2 as YFSETQ. The junction had 9 bases not matched to a gene; V was cut back by 6 bases and J by 1 base. This CDR3 comprises 15 residues.

This chain links TRBV27 with TRBJ1-4; 10 positions match TRBD1. Germline V lookup: CDR1 MNHEY, CDR2 SMNVEV (reference sequence). Trimming at V came to 5 bases and at J to 7 bases, leaving 7 bases not matched to a gene. The CDR3 is 15 amino acids. The CDR3 DNA sequence: TGTGCCAGCAGTCCTCTGGGACAGGGGTTTGAAAAACTGTTTTTT. Translated, it gives CASSPLGQGFEKLFF. The full variable domain, rest sourced from reference TRBV27 and TRBJ1-4, is EAQVTQNPRYLITVTGKKLTVTCSQNMNHEYMSWYRQDPGLGLRQIYYSMNVEVTDKGDVPEGYKVSRKEKRNFPLILESPSPNQTSLYFCASSPLGQGFEKLFFGSGTQLSVL.

The chain carries TRBV11-3 and TRBJ2-3, with TRBD2 as a possible D gene (6 bases). Trimming cost V 1 base and J 4 bases, with 12 bases left between them. Germline values: CDR1 SGHNT, CDR2 YENEEA. CDR3 length: 15 residues. The CDR3 region is CASSLVGGGSDTQYF. The CDR3 nucleotides are TGTGCCAGCAGCTTAGTCGGGGGTGGGTCAGATACGCAGTATTTT.

This chain uses TRBV27 with TRBJ1-2; 8 nucleotides match TRBD1. The V segment lost 5 bases and the J segment 2 bases; nucleotides outside the gene matches: 4. This CDR3 is 14 amino acids long. Germline values: CDR1 MNHEY, CDR2 SMNVEV (reference sequence). In DNA, the CDR3 is TGTGCCAGCAGTCGGGACAGGTCGAACTATGGCTACACCTTC. It codes for CASSRDRSNYGYTF.

The chain joins TRBV9 to TRBJ2-1; perhaps TRBD1 as D (6 bases). The CDR3 has 15 residues. CDR1 and CDR2 (germline): SGDLS, YYNGEE. Trimming took 4 bases from V and 2 from J, leaving 13 bases between them. The CDR3 region is CASSPRGGTYNEQFF. Here the CDR3 DNA reads TGTGCCAGCAGCCCCAGGGGTGGGACCTACAATGAGCAGTTCTTC. Supplemented by reference TRBV9 and TRBJ2-1, the full variable domain reads DSGVTQTPKHLITATGQRVTLRCSPRSGDLSVYWYQQSLDQGLQFLIQYYNGEERAKGNILERFSAQQFPDLHSELNLSSLELGDSALYFCASSPRGGTYNEQFFGPGTRLTVL.

This clone occurred once. V gene TRBV5-8 combines with J gene TRBJ2-3; maybe TRBD2 (5 bases). CDR1 and CDR2 (germline): SGHTS, YDEGEE. The CDR3 length is 14 residues. With 6 bases removed from V and 5 bases from J, the gap between germline ends came to 16 bases. CDR3: CASNRRGLKDTQYF. In DNA form, the CDR3 reads TGTGCCAGCAACCGTCGGGGTCTGAAAGATACGCAGTATTTT.

On this clone itself: The same CDR3 is also encoded by other DNA sequences in this sample. The chain couples TRBV27 to TRBJ1-2; D is uncertain. The length of the CDR3 is 14 residues. V lost 3 bases to trimming and J lost 4 bases, with 12 bases between them. Germline-derived CDR1 and CDR2 are MNHEY and SMNVEV (reference sequence). The CDR3 here is CASSLRGAFYGYTF. The CDR3, as DNA: TGTGCCAGCAGTTTGAGAGGCGCGTTCTATGGCTACACCTTC.

This chain joins TRBV12-5 and TRBJ1-5; D ambiguous. Germline V CDR1 and CDR2: LGHNT, FRNRAP. The length of the CDR3 is 17 residues. Trimming cost V 6 bases and J 2 bases, with 20 bases left between them. CDR3 region: CASGQNSGGVGNQPQHF. The CDR3 DNA reads TGTGCTAGTGGACAAAATAGCGGCGGCGTAGGCAATCAGCCCCAGCATTTT.

The chain uses TRBV2 and TRBJ1-2; possibly TRBD1 for D (5 bases). Germline V gene data show CDR1 as SNHLY and CDR2 as FYNNEI. The CDR3 sequence is 12 residues long. Trimming took off 8 bases at V and 5 bases at J, with 12 bases between the two ends. The CDR3 protein is CASSVGEYGYTF. CDR3 bases: TGTGCCAGCTCTGTAGGGGAGTATGGCTACACCTTC.

V usage is TRBV5-4 and J usage is TRBJ1-5; D is unclear. The CDR3 extends over 12 amino acids. The V end lost 0 bases, the J end lost 7 bases, and 5 bases lay between the germline ends. CDR1 is SGHNT and CDR2 is YYREEE in the germline V gene (reference sequence). DNA of the CDR3: TGTGCCAGCAGCTTGGAAGGCCAGCCCCAGCATTTT. This translates into CASSLEGQPQHF.

The chain uses TRBV12-5 and TRBJ2-2; tentatively, D is TRBD2 (7 bases). CDR1 LGHNT and CDR2 FRNRAP come from the germline V gene. V lost 2 bases, J lost 4 bases, and 14 bases lay in between. CDR3 length equals 16 residues. CDR3 loop: CASGLSGGARTGELFF. The CDR3 nucleotides read TGTGCTAGTGGTTTGAGTGGGGGGGCGCGCACCGGGGAGCTGTTTTTT.

For the CDR3, the DNA is TGTGCCAGCAGCTTTAGCGGGGCGGAGCAGTTCTTC. Its protein is CASSFSGAEQFF. V usage is TRBV7-8 and J usage is TRBJ2-1; 8 nucleotides agree with TRBD2. The CDR3 spans 12 residues. With 3 bases clipped from V and 10 bases from J, the junction kept 2 bases outside the gene matches. The germline V gene has CDR1 SGHVS and CDR2 FQNEAQ.

The rearrangement joins TRBV7-9 to TRBJ1-6; D might be TRBD1 (5 bases). Looked up from germline, CDR1 is SEHNR and CDR2 is FQNEAQ (reference sequence). There are 17 residues in the CDR3. Deletions cut 0 bases from V and 6 bases from J, with 15 bases between. CDR3: CASSLALKTASNSPLHF. The CDR3 nucleotides are TGTGCCAGCAGCTTAGCGCTCAAGACAGCCTCTAATTCACCCCTCCACTTT.

CDR3 nucleotide sequence: TGTGCCAGCAGGCTATCCGGGGGTTCCTACGAGCAGTACTTC. It encodes CASRLSGGSYEQYF. V and J are TRBV6-5 and TRBJ2-7; TRBD2 is a possible D gene (6 bases). The CDR3 covers 14 residues. Trimming removed 6 bases from V and 1 base from J, with 13 bases in between. In germline, CDR1 is MNHEY, CDR2 SVGAGI.

The chain employs TRBV10-3 and TRBJ1-2; D not certain. CDR3 size: 13 residues. Trimming cost V 6 bases and J 1 base, with 9 bases left between them. The germline CDR1 and CDR2 sequences are ENHRY and SYGVKD. Here the CDR3 reads CAIRGLVNYGYTF. In nucleotides, the CDR3 is TGTGCCATCAGGGGCTTGGTTAACTATGGCTACACCTTC.

CDR3 nucleotide sequence: TGTGCCAGCAGCTTAGGGGACAGGGATACTGAAGCTTTCTTT. It encodes CASSLGDRDTEAFF. The gene calls are TRBV7-9 and TRBJ1-1; 9 positions match TRBD1. Germline V gene sequence: CDR1 SEHNR, CDR2 FQNEAQ (reference sequence). This CDR3 is built from 14 residues. Germline trimming cut 1 base from V and 5 bases from J; bases unmatched to any gene: 2.

This sequence joins TRBV6-5 and TRBJ1-1; D is unclear. The V gene lost 7 bases and the J gene lost 7 bases, with 13 bases spanning the gap. Germline lookup yields CDR1 MNHEY and CDR2 SVGAGI. CDR3 length equals 12 residues. The CDR3 DNA is TGTGCCAGCACCCCTCGGTACCTTGAAGCTTTCTTT. This translates into CASTPRYLEAFF.

The V call is TRBV11-2, the J call TRBJ2-7; 12 positions match TRBD1. The CDR3 length is 15 residues. Germline lookup yields CDR1 SGHAT and CDR2 FQNNGV. Germline trimming cut 8 bases from V and 3 bases from J; bases unmatched to any gene: 8. DNA of the CDR3: TGTGCCAGCCGCCCGGGACAGGGGGCGTACTACGAGCAGTACTTC. Translation gives CASRPGQGAYYEQYF.

V and J are TRBV6-5 and TRBJ1-2; 7 bases align to TRBD1. Trimming removed 7 bases from V and 5 bases from J; junction bases left unmatched: 10. This CDR3 is 14 amino acids long. Germline CDR1 MNHEY, CDR2 SVGAGI. CDR3 protein: CASKTGQPTYGYTF. CDR3 DNA sequence: TGTGCCAGCAAAACGGGACAGCCGACATATGGCTACACCTTC.

The table lists this clone with a few counts. The rearrangement joins TRBV6-6 to TRBJ2-7; D is uncertain. The CDR3 extends over 13 amino acids. V shed 2 bases and J shed 2 bases, with 7 bases lying between them. From germline, CDR1 is MNHNY and CDR2 SVGAGI (reference sequence). CDR3 protein: CASSYDTAYEQYF. The CDR3 DNA reads as TGTGCCAGCAGTTACGACACCGCCTACGAGCAGTACTTC.

The rearrangement links TRBV9 to TRBJ2-3, with a tentative D call TRBD2 (6 bases). The CDR3 contains 15 residues. From germline, CDR1 is SGDLS and CDR2 YYNGEE. V was cut by 0 bases and J by 1 base, with 9 bases left in between. The CDR3 bases are TGTGCCAGCAGCGTAGCTGCGGGGCGCACAGATACGCAGTATTTT. Protein sequence: CASSVAAGRTDTQYF.

In DNA form, the CDR3 reads TGTGCCAGCAGCCTAAGGGGGGGGGAAACAGATACGCAGTATTTT. Translated: CASSLRGGETDTQYF. The chain uses TRBV5-4 and TRBJ2-3, with D possibly TRBD2 on 7 matching bases. The CDR3 spans 15 residues. In germline, CDR1 is SGHNT, CDR2 YYREEE (reference sequence). The V end was cut by 4 bases, the J end by 3 bases, with 15 bases between.

V usage is TRBV24-1 and J usage is TRBJ1-4; D unclear. Germline V lookup: CDR1 KGHDR, CDR2 SFDVKD. The CDR3 has 12 amino acids. Trimming removed 8 bases at V and 8 bases at J, with 11 bases between. CDR3 nucleotide sequence: TGTGCCACCACGAGGGTTGGGGAAAAACTGTTTTTT. Translating it yields CATTRVGEKLFF.

This rearrangement joins TRBV30 to TRBJ1-1; a weak D match, TRBD1 (5 bases). V gave up 7 bases and J gave up 0 bases, with 9 bases separating them. The CDR3 length is 12 residues. Germline-derived CDR1 and CDR2 are GTSNPN and SVGIG (reference sequence). CDR3 protein: CASQGLNTEAFF. The CDR3 region has the DNA TGTGCCTCCCAGGGACTGAACACTGAAGCTTTCTTT.

The chain joins TRBV7-9 to TRBJ2-5; possibly TRBD1 or TRBD2 for D (5 bases each). Per germline, CDR1 SEHNR and CDR2 FQNEAQ (reference sequence). CDR3 length: 17 residues. V dropped 5 bases and J dropped 1 base, with 20 bases sitting between them. The CDR3 spells CASSPHFRDLVQETQYF. For the CDR3, the DNA is TGTGCCAGCAGCCCTCATTTCCGGGACCTCGTCCAAGAGACCCAGTACTTC. The full variable domain, in which reference TRBV7-9 and TRBJ2-5 provide the parts outside the CDR3, is DTGVSQNPRHKITKRGQNVTFRCDPISEHNRLYWYRQTLGQGPEFLTYFQNEAQLEKSRLLSDRFSAERPKGSFSTLEIQRTEQGDSAMYLCASSPHFRDLVQETQYFGPGTRLLVL.